This T cell receptor (beta chain) appears in the sequencing data of a study of blood T cell repertoires in COVID-19. Study-wide background: The United States, Italy and Spain were the sources of the acute and convalescent COVID-19 samples. PBMCs, B-cell-depleted T cells, or T cells provided the cDNA or gDNA that made up the material.

Participants spanned ages about 18 to 89 years and resided in 20 to 30 US areas. Cohort allocation depended upon clinical history that participants reported. Measured with immunoSEQ multiplex PCR; TCRdb has only the in-frame clones, and not every one. The profile covers 240,000 or so clones, with 85% to 90% appearing a single time and 0.85% to 0.9% taken by the ten largest. CDR1 and CDR2 from the germline V gene are GTSNPN and SVGIG (reference sequence). This CDR3 spans 13 amino acids. The ends lost 5 bases at V and 5 bases at J; junction bases unmatched: 7. This clone came up once. Sequenced material: PBMCs or T cells enriched from blood (not recorded which). The V and J genes are TRBV30 and TRBJ1-2; 8 positions match TRBD1. The TCR was taken from a man aged 45 to 65 who had been exposed to COVID-19. The CDR3 DNA sequence: TGTGCCTGGCAAGGACAGGGTGCGTATGGCTACACCTTC. Its protein is CAWQGQGAYGYTF.